This entry lists 32 T cell receptor beta chains sequenced from one sample in a study of T cells in Graves' hyperthyroidism and ophthalmopathy. TCR beta CDR3 regions were amplified from RNA transcripts. The TCR CDR3 was amplified in a first-round RT-PCR using the HTBI primer set. One entry per CDR3 protein, called by TCRdb with MiXCR from the multiplex PCR reads. The sample includes about 400,000 distinct CDR3 sequences, approximately 14% seen only once; the top ten take approximately 19%. Sequencing input: blood. The source of these receptors is a woman aged 55-70 years with Graves' ophthalmopathy.

This chain links TRBV28 with TRBJ2-2, with TRBD2 matching over 10 bases. V shed 3 bases, J shed 7 bases, and the junction held 17 bases outside the gene matches. Looked up from germline, CDR1 is MDHEN and CDR2 is SYDVKM. This CDR3 is built from 19 residues. CDR3 loop: CASSFVGQSGRAENGELFF. The DNA for the CDR3 is TGTGCCAGCAGTTTTGTAGGACAAAGCGGGAGGGCCGAAAACGGGGAGCTGTTTTTT.

The table lists this clonotype with many counts. The V and J genes are TRBV30 and TRBJ1-6; D remains unclear. Trimming pared 4 bases from V and 6 bases from J, leaving 16 bases between. The CDR3 covers 15 residues. Per germline, CDR1 GTSNPN and CDR2 SVGIG (reference sequence). CDR3 residues: CAWTGSLQSNSPLHF. As DNA, the CDR3 is TGTGCCTGGACGGGGAGCCTTCAGAGTAATTCACCCCTCCACTTT.

This clonotype was picked up many times. This chain links TRBV6-2 or TRBV6-3 with TRBJ1-1; D not certain. Trimming took 2 bases from V and 0 from J, leaving 7 bases between them. The CDR3 is 14 residues long. Per the germline V gene, CDR1 is MNHEY and CDR2 is SVGEGT. CDR3 DNA: TGTGCCAGCAGTTACCGGCAGATGAACACTGAAGCTTTCTTT. Its translation: CASSYRQMNTEAFF.

This clonotype was detected only a few times. The V call is TRBV3-1, the J call TRBJ1-2, with D perhaps TRBD1 (5 bases). Germline-derived CDR1 and CDR2 are LGHDT and YNNKEL (reference sequence). The CDR3 covers 14 residues. Trimming stripped 2 bases from V and 6 bases from J, with 13 bases between. CDR3 sequence: CASSQTWQGNGYTF. CDR3 DNA sequence: TGTGCCAGCAGCCAAACATGGCAGGGAAATGGCTACACCTTC.

This clonotype has just a few counts. CDR3 loop: CASSASSVHYEQYF. The CDR3, as DNA: TGTGCCAGTAGTGCTTCTAGCGTGCACTACGAGCAGTACTTC. The chain is built from TRBV19 and TRBJ2-7, with D possibly matching TRBD2 (6 bases). V was clipped by 5 bases and J by 3 bases, with 14 bases between them. CDR3 length equals 14 residues. Germline lookup yields CDR1 LNHDA and CDR2 SQIVND (reference sequence).

This clonotype was recorded many times. The chain employs TRBV6-6 and TRBJ2-2; D may correspond to TRBD1 or TRBD2 (7 bases each). Germline assignment: CDR1 MNHNY and CDR2 SVGAGI (reference sequence). The CDR3 is made up of 19 amino acids. Trimming shortened V by 2 bases and J by 4 bases, and 23 bases separated the two germline ends. In DNA form, the CDR3 reads TGTGCCAGCAGTTACAGTGGCAGGGGGACTACATCGGCCACCGGGGAGCTGTTTTTT. Its protein is CASSYSGRGTTSATGELFF.

Notes on this clonotype: This may come from a read error, since a much larger clone is one base off. The chain links TRBV7-2 to TRBJ2-5; TRBD2 agrees at 8 bases. The germline V gene encodes CDR1 SGHTA and CDR2 FQGNSA. The CDR3 is made up of 14 amino acids. Germline trimming cut 0 bases from V and 4 bases from J; bases unmatched to any gene: 1. The CDR3 loop reads CASSLATSAETQYF. CDR3 bases: TGTGCCAGCAGCTTAGCGACTAGCGCAGAGACCCAGTACTTC.

This clonotype showed up many times. Here the CDR3 DNA reads TGTGCCAGCAGCCAAGATGTCGCGGGAGAGACCCAGTACTTC. Translating gives CASSQDVAGETQYF. The chain links TRBV3-1 to TRBJ2-5; TRBD2 is a possible D gene (5 bases). In germline, CDR1 is LGHDT, CDR2 YNNKEL (reference sequence). V was cut by 0 bases and J by 4 bases, with 9 bases left in between. The CDR3 extends over 14 amino acids.

This clonotype occurred a few times. The J gene is TRBJ1-2, the V gene TRBV3-1; D is perhaps TRBD1 (5 bases). Trimming stripped 0 bases from V and 4 bases from J, with 24 bases between. CDR1 and CDR2 from the germline V gene are LGHDT and YNNKEL (reference sequence). The CDR3 is 19 residues long. The CDR3 is CASSQEHRRARVNGYGYTF. The CDR3 coding sequence is TGTGCCAGCAGCCAAGAACACCGCAGGGCGCGTGTGAACGGCTATGGCTACACCTTC. Complete variable domain (other parts from reference TRBV3-1 and TRBJ1-2): DTAVSQTPKYLVTQMGNDKSIKCEQNLGHDTMYWYKQDSKKFLKIMFSYNNKELIINETVPNRFSPKSPDKAHLNLHINSLELGDSAVYFCASSQEHRRARVNGYGYTFGSGTRLTVV.

This clonotype has at least ten counts. The gene calls are TRBV2 and TRBJ1-2; 8 bases align to TRBD1. CDR3 length: 13 amino acids. Germline CDR1 is SNHLY and CDR2 is FYNNEI. V dropped 5 bases and J dropped 6; count of bases not matched to a gene: 5. The CDR3 protein is CASSKDRDNGYTF. CDR3 sequence (DNA): TGTGCCAGCAGTAAGGACAGGGATAATGGCTACACCTTC.

This clonotype appeared many times. V gene TRBV2 combines with J gene TRBJ1-5; D is unclear. CDR1 SNHLY and CDR2 FYNNEI come from the germline V gene. The CDR3 totals 15 residues. V was clipped by 1 base and J by 4 bases, with 11 bases between them. The CDR3 protein is CASSEDLGLNQPQHF. The CDR3 DNA is TGTGCCAGCAGTGAAGATCTCGGACTAAATCAGCCCCAGCATTTT.

This clonotype was recorded many times. The gene calls are TRBV2 and TRBJ2-5, with 7 bases that match TRBD2. Unmatched junction bases numbered 14, after V lost 8 bases and J lost 5 bases. Germline-derived CDR1 and CDR2 are SNHLY and FYNNEI. CDR3 length: 15 residues. CDR3 sequence: CASPPAAGAGETQYF. The CDR3 nucleotides read TGTGCCAGCCCCCCGGCGGCGGGAGCAGGGGAGACCCAGTACTTC. The whole variable domain, remainder taken from reference TRBV2 and TRBJ2-5, is EPEVTQTPSHQVTQMGQEVILRCVPISNHLYFYWYRQILGQKVEFLVSFYNNEISEKSEIFDDQFSVERPDGSNFTLKIRSTKLEDSAMYFCASPPAAGAGETQYFGPGTRLLVL.

This clonotype was found many times. The V call is TRBV6-1, the J call TRBJ2-1; 11 bases match TRBD2. CDR1 is MNHNS, CDR2 SASEGT, per germline. V shed 2 bases, J shed 2 bases, and the junction held 2 bases outside the gene matches. The CDR3 is made up of 16 amino acids. CDR3 region: CASSETLAGAYNEQFF. As DNA, the CDR3 is TGTGCCAGCAGTGAAACACTAGCGGGAGCCTACAATGAGCAGTTCTTC.

This clonotype was counted ten times or more. This chain links TRBV28 with TRBJ2-4; 13 bases agree with TRBD2. Unmatched junction bases numbered 6, after V lost 5 bases and J lost 8 bases. CDR1 and CDR2 from the germline V gene are MDHEN and SYDVKM. CDR3 length: 15 amino acids. The CDR3 DNA is TGTGCCAGCAGTCCCTCGACTAGCGGGAGGCACATTCAGTACTTC. Its translation is CASSPSTSGRHIQYF.

In this sample, this clonotype turned up a few times. The gene calls are TRBV15 and TRBJ2-5, with TRBD2 as a possible D gene (6 bases). The V gene lost 1 base and the J gene lost 1 base, with 13 bases spanning the gap. CDR1 is LNHNV and CDR2 is YYDKDF in the germline V gene (reference sequence). The CDR3 consists of 16 residues. CDR3 coding DNA: TGTGCCACCAGCAGAGTCCCCCGGGACTTCCAAGAGACCCAGTACTTC. Residues: CATSRVPRDFQETQYF.

This clonotype was detected only a few times. The chain couples TRBV27 to TRBJ2-3; 12 bases align to TRBD2. The germline gives CDR1 MNHEY, CDR2 SMNVEV (reference sequence). V dropped 5 bases and J dropped 0; count of bases not matched to a gene: 3. This CDR3 has 16 residues. The CDR3 is CASSAGTSGSTDTQYF. The CDR3 nucleotides read TGTGCCAGCAGTGCGGGGACTAGCGGGAGCACAGATACGCAGTATTTT.

This clonotype was found many times. V and J are TRBV4-2 and TRBJ2-3; TRBD2 matches at 10 bases. Germline assignment: CDR1 LGHNA and CDR2 YNFKEQ. Trimming took 2 bases from V and 5 from J; bases not matched to a gene: 7. CDR3 length: 16 amino acids. CDR3: CASSQISGRVLDTQYF. The CDR3 DNA reads as TGTGCCAGCAGCCAAATCAGCGGGAGGGTTTTAGATACGCAGTATTTT.

The J gene is TRBJ2-5, the V gene TRBV29-1; possible D gene TRBD2, 6 bases. The CDR3 extends over 12 amino acids. Trimming took off 6 bases at V and 3 bases at J, with 11 bases between the two ends. In germline, CDR1 is SQVTM, CDR2 ANQGSEA. CDR3 sequence reads: CSVSPGEETQYF. Here the CDR3 DNA reads TGCAGCGTCTCTCCGGGGGAAGAGACCCAGTACTTC.

This clonotype was observed a few times. This rearrangement joins TRBV2 to TRBJ2-7; D uncertain. V shed 7 bases and J shed 5 bases, with 15 bases lying between them. Germline-derived CDR1 and CDR2 are SNHLY and FYNNEI. There are 13 residues in the CDR3. The CDR3 is CASKSSEVDEQYF. CDR3 nucleotide sequence: TGTGCCAGCAAGTCCTCGGAAGTGGACGAGCAGTACTTC.

The chain recombines TRBV18 with TRBJ2-2; 9 bases map to TRBD2. Trimming cost V 10 bases and J 5 bases; bases outside gene matches: 8. CDR3 length equals 14 residues. Germline loops: CDR1 KGHSH, CDR2 LQKENI. The CDR3 DNA sequence: TGTGCCACCCCGGGACTAGCAGATACCGGGGAGCTGTTTTTT. Protein sequence: CATPGLADTGELFF.

This clonotype was seen at least ten times. The V call is TRBV3-1, the J call TRBJ1-6; maybe TRBD1 (5 bases). This CDR3 is built from 13 residues. V gave up 6 bases and J gave up 8 bases, with 11 bases separating them. Germline lookup yields CDR1 LGHDT and CDR2 YNNKEL (reference sequence). This CDR3 reads CASSQTVDSPLHF. In DNA, the CDR3 is TGTGCCAGCAGTCAGACAGTGGATTCACCCCTCCACTTT.

Regarding this clonotype: Since a much larger clone is just one base distant, this may be a read error. The V call is TRBV6-2 or TRBV6-3, the J call TRBJ1-1; D may be TRBD1 (6 bases). This CDR3 is 15 amino acids long. From germline, CDR1 is MNHEY and CDR2 SVGEGT. As DNA, the CDR3 is TGTGCCGGCAGGGACCCACAGGGAGGGAACACTGAAGCTTTCTTT. This sequence encodes CAGRDPQGGNTEAFF.

This clonotype was counted ten times or more. The chain carries TRBV28 and TRBJ2-7; TRBD1 agrees at 7 bases. Germline CDR1 MDHEN, CDR2 SYDVKM. J lost 5 bases, V lost 5 bases, and 12 bases had no gene match. The CDR3 extends over 15 amino acids. CDR3 nucleotides: TGTGCCAGCAGTCCGAGTGGACAGGCTGGGCACGAGCAGTACTTC. It codes for CASSPSGQAGHEQYF.

This clonotype was seen a handful of times. The chain employs TRBV5-5 and TRBJ1-4; D perhaps matches TRBD1 (5 bases). The V gene lost 5 bases and the J gene lost 5 bases, with 13 bases spanning the gap. CDR3 length: 14 amino acids. Germline V lookup: CDR1 SGHKS, CDR2 YYEKEE (reference sequence). Written as DNA, the CDR3 is TGTGCCAGCAGTTTCAAGGGGATAAATGAAAAACTGTTTTTT. Its translation is CASSFKGINEKLFF.

Comment on this clonotype: The germline gene is not matched at one end of the junction; a read error may be the cause. The V call is TRBV6-2 or TRBV6-3, the J call TRBJ2-1; 9 bases are shared with TRBD1. Germline loops: CDR1 MNHEY, CDR2 SVGEGT. The CDR3 runs 20 residues. The CDR3 here is CASSPLCRTGALADYNGQFF. CDR3 nucleotide sequence: TGTGCCAGCAGTCCTCTTTGTCGGACAGGGGCCCTAGCGGATTACAATGGGCAGTTCTTC.

This clonotype was recorded many times. This sequence joins TRBV3-1 and TRBJ1-1; D unresolved. Germline CDR1 reads LGHDT; CDR2 reads YNNKEL (reference sequence). Between the trimmed V and J ends, which lost 2 bases and 7 bases, there was a span of 8 bases. The CDR3 consists of 12 residues. The CDR3 protein is CASSQMRSEAFF. As DNA, the CDR3 is TGTGCCAGCAGCCAAATGAGGAGTGAAGCTTTCTTT.

A few counts support this clonotype. The chain carries TRBV2 and TRBJ2-7; D might be TRBD1 (6 bases). V was trimmed by 2 bases and J by 5 bases, leaving 16 bases between them. Germline CDR1 is SNHLY and CDR2 is FYNNEI. There are 15 residues in the CDR3. The CDR3 region is CASSEMGTNFNEQYF. CDR3 DNA sequence: TGTGCCAGCAGTGAAATGGGGACAAATTTCAACGAGCAGTACTTC.

This clonotype has a count of ten or more. This chain joins TRBV5-1 and TRBJ2-1, with D perhaps matching TRBD2 (6 bases). V dropped 1 base and J dropped 4 bases, with 9 bases sitting between them. The CDR3 length is 14 residues. Germline V gene lookup returns CDR1 SGHRS and CDR2 YFSETQ. CDR3 in DNA: TGCGCCAGCAGCTTGCCTAGCGAGTACAATGAGCAGTTCTTC. It encodes CASSLPSEYNEQFF.

In this sample, this clonotype turned up many times. The CDR3 region has the DNA TGTGCCACCAGCAGAACCCCGACTAGCGGGAACACCGGGGAGCTGTTTTTT. It encodes CATSRTPTSGNTGELFF. V gene TRBV15 combines with J gene TRBJ2-2, with 9 bases fitting TRBD2. Germline trimming cut 2 bases from V and 1 base from J; bases unmatched to any gene: 5. The length of the CDR3 is 17 residues. Looked up from germline, CDR1 is LNHNV and CDR2 is YYDKDF (reference sequence).

In its sample, this clonotype was seen many times. CDR3 amino acids: CSARGMRAVVEQYF. As DNA, the CDR3 is TGCAGTGCTAGAGGGATGCGGGCTGTTGTTGAGCAGTACTTC. The chain couples TRBV20-1 to TRBJ2-7, with a weak D call TRBD2 (5 bases). The V end lost 1 base, the J end lost 7 bases, and 17 bases lay between the germline ends. The length of the CDR3 is 14 residues. The V gene's germline CDR1 is DFQATT and CDR2 SNEGSKA (reference sequence).

This clonotype came up many times. This chain links TRBV7-2 with TRBJ1-2; no clear D. The CDR3 contains 15 residues. Germline V CDR1 and CDR2: SGHTA, FQGNSA. V shed 4 bases and J shed 0 bases, with 12 bases lying between them. CDR3 DNA: TGTGCCAGCAGCTCCCGACTGAGATCTAACTATGGCTACACCTTC. It is translated as CASSSRLRSNYGYTF.

This sequence joins TRBV25-1 and TRBJ1-1; 8 bases map to TRBD1. CDR3 length equals 15 residues. Germline trimming cut 4 bases from V and 1 base from J; bases unmatched to any gene: 5. The germline gives CDR1 MGHDK, CDR2 SYGVNS. The CDR3 sequence is CASSVQGARNTEAFF. CDR3 in DNA: TGTGCCAGCAGTGTTCAGGGGGCGCGGAACACTGAAGCTTTCTTT.